This T cell receptor beta chain came from a study of blood T cell repertoires in COVID-19. Looking at the study overall: Whether acute or convalescent, the COVID-19 samples came from the United States, Italy and Spain. T cells, B-cell-depleted T cells, or PBMCs provided the cDNA or gDNA that served as material.

The protocol was immunoSEQ multiplex PCR, while the TCRdb copy is restricted to in-frame clones and leaves out a portion. The sample yields around 150,000 clones, 90% to 95% seen once. This CDR3 comprises 18 residues. Germline V gene lookup returns CDR1 MDHEN and CDR2 SYDVKM. The V end was cut by 7 bases, the J end by 4 bases, with 23 bases between. Sequencing was performed on peripheral blood. The TCR originated in a woman aged 50 to 60 with acute or convalescent COVID-19. The chain combines TRBV28 with TRBJ2-6; a possible D gene is TRBD1 (6 bases). Written as DNA, the CDR3 is TGTGCCAGCAATAATTTTCGGGACATTGATACCGGGGCCAACGTCCTGACTTTC. Translated: CASNNFRDIDTGANVLTF.